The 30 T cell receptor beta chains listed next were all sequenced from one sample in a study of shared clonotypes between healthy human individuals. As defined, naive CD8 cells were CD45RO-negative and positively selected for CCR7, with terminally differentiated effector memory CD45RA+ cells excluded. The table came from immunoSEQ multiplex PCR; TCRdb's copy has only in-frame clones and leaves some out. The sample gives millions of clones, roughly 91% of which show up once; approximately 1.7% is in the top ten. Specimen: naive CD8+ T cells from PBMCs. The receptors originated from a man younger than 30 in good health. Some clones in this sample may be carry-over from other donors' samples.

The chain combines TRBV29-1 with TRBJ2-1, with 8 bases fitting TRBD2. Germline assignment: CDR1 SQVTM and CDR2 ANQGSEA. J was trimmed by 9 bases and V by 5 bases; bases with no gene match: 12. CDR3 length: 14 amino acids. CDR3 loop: CSVPRGLGTSEQFF. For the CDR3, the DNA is TGCAGCGTTCCGAGGGGACTAGGAACTTCTGAGCAGTTCTTC.

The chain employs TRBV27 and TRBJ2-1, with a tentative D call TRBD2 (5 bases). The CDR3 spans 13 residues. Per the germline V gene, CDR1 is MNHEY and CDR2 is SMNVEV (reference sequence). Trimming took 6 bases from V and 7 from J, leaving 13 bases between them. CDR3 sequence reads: CASSPGIWNEQFF. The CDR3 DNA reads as TGTGCCAGCAGCCCGGGGATTTGGAATGAGCAGTTCTTC.

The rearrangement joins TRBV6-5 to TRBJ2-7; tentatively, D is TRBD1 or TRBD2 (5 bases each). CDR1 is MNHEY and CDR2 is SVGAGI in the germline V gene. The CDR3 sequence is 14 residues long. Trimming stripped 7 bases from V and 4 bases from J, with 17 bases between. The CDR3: CASIDSHWRYEQYF. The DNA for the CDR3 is TGTGCCAGCATTGACAGTCACTGGAGGTACGAGCAGTACTTC.

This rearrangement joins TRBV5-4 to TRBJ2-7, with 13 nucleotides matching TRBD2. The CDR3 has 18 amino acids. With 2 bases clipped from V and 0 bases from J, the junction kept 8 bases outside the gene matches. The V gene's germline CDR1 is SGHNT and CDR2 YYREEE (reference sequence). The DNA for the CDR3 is TGTGCCAGCAGCTTACGAAGAGGGACTAGCGGGACCTCCTACGAGCAGTACTTC. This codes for CASSLRRGTSGTSYEQYF.

The CDR3 coding sequence is TGTGCCAGTTCGTATTCTGACGCATACACCTACGAGCAGTACTTC. This translates into CASSYSDAYTYEQYF. J is TRBJ2-7 and V is TRBV19; D remains unclear. Germline V gene data show CDR1 as LNHDA and CDR2 as SQIVND (reference sequence). V was shortened by 8 bases and J by 2 bases, with 19 bases between the two germline ends. The CDR3 is made up of 15 amino acids. Full variable domain (rest looked up from reference TRBV19 and TRBJ2-7): DGGITQSPKYLFRKEGQNVTLSCEQNLNHDAMYWYRQDPGQGLRLIYYSQIVNDFQKGDIAEGYSVSREKKESFPLTVTSAQKNPTAFYLCASSYSDAYTYEQYFGPGTRLTVT.

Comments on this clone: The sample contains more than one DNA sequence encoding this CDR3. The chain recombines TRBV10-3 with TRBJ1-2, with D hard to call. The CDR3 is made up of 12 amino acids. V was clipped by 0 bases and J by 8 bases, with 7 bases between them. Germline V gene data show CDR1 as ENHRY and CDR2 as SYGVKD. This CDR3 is CAISESGYGYTF. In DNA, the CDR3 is TGTGCCATCAGTGAGTCAGGGTACGGCTACACCTTC.

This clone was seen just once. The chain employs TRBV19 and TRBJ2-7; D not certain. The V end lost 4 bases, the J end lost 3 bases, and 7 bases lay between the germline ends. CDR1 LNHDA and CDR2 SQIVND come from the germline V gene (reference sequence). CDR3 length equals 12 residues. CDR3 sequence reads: CASSRAGYEQYF. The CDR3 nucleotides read TGTGCCAGTAGTAGAGCTGGCTACGAGCAGTACTTC.

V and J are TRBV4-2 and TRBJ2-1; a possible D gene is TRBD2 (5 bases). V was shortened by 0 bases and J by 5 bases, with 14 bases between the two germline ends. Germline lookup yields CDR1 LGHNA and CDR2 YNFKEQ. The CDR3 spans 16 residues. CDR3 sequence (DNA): TGTGCCAGCAGCCAAGATAGGACTGTGGTGGACAATGAGCAGTTCTTC. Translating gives CASSQDRTVVDNEQFF.

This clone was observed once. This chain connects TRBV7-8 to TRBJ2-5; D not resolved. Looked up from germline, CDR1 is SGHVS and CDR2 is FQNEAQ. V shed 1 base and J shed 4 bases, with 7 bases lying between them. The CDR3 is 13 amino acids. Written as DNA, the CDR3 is TGTGCCAGCAGCTTAGAGATTACAGAGACCCAGTACTTC. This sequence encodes CASSLEITETQYF.

DNA of the CDR3: TGTGCCAGCAGCTTAGGCGGCCCACTAGAGCAGTTCTTC. This codes for CASSLGGPLEQFF. The chain joins TRBV13 to TRBJ2-1; D is unresolved. The CDR3 loop spans 13 amino acids. V was pared by 0 bases and J by 10 bases, with 10 bases between. Germline V lookup: CDR1 PRHDT, CDR2 FYEKMQ (reference sequence). The full variable domain, rest sourced from reference TRBV13 and TRBJ2-1, is AAGVIQSPRHLIKEKRETATLKCYPIPRHDTVYWYQQGPGQDPQFLISFYEKMQSDKGSIPDRFSAQQFSDYHSELNMSSLELGDSALYFCASSLGGPLEQFFGPGTRLTVL.

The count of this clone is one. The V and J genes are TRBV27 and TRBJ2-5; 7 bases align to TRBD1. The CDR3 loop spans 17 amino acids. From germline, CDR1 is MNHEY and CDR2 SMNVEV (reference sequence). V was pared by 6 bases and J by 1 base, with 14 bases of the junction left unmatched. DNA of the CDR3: TGTGCCAGCAGCCCCGGGACAGTCCGAGGGGGCCAAGAGACCCAGTACTTC. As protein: CASSPGTVRGGQETQYF.

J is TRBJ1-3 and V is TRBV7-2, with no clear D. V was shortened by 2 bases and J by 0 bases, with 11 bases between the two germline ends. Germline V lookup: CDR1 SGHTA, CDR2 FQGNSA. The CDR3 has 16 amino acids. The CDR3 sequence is CASSLSPVLSGNTIYF. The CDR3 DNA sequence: TGTGCCAGCAGCTTATCGCCGGTTCTCTCTGGAAACACCATATATTTT.

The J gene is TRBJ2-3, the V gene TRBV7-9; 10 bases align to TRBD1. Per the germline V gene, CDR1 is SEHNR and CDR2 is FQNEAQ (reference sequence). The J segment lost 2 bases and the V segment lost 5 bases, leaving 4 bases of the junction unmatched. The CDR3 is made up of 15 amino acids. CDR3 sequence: CASSPGQGYTDTQYF. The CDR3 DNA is TGTGCCAGCAGCCCGGGACAGGGGTACACAGATACGCAGTATTTT.

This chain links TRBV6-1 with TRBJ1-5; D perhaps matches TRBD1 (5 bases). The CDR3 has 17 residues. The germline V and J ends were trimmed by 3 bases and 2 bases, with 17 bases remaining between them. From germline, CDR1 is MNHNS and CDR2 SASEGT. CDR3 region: CASSDAGWGRGNQPQHF. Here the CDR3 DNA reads TGTGCCAGCAGTGATGCGGGTTGGGGACGGGGCAATCAGCCCCAGCATTTT.

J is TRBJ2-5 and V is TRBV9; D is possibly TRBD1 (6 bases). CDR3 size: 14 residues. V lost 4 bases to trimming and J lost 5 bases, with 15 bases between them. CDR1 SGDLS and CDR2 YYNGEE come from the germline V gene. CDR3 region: CASSKRQVAETQYF. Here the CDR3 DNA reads TGTGCCAGCAGCAAACGACAGGTCGCGGAGACCCAGTACTTC.

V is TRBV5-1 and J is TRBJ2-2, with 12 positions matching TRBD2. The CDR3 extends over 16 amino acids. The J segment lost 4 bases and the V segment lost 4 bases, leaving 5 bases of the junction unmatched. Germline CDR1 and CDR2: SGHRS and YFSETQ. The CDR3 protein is CASSLGLAGLTGELFF. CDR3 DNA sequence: TGCGCCAGCAGCCTCGGACTAGCGGGACTCACCGGGGAGCTGTTTTTT. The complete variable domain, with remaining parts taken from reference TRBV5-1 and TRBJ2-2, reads KAGVTQTPRYLIKTRGQQVTLSCSPISGHRSVSWYQQTPGQGLQFLFEYFSETQRNKGNFPGRFSGRQFSNSRSEMNVSTLELGDSALYLCASSLGLAGLTGELFFGEGSRLTVL.

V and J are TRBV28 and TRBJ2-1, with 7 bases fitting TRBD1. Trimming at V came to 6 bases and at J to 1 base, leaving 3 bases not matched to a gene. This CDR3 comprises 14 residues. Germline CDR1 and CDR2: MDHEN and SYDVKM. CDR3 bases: TGTGCCAGCAGGCCGACAGGGTCCTACAATGAGCAGTTCTTC. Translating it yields CASRPTGSYNEQFF.

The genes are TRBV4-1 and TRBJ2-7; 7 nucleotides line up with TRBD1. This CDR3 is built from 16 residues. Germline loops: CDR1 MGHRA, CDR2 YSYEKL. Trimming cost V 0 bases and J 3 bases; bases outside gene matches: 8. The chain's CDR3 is CASSQDHRTGYYEQYF. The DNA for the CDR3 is TGCGCCAGCAGCCAAGATCATAGGACAGGTTACTACGAGCAGTACTTC.

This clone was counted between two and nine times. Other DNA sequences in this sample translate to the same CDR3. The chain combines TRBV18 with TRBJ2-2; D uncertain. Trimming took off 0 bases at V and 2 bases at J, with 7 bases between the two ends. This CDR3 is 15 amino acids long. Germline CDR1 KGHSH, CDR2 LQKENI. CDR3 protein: CASSPPPPNTGELFF. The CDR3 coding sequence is TGTGCCAGCTCACCACCGCCACCCAACACCGGGGAGCTGTTTTTT.

CDR3 sequence: CASSYAPGASYEQYF. The CDR3 DNA follows: TGTGCCAGCAGTTACGCGCCTGGGGCAAGCTACGAGCAGTACTTC. The chain is built from TRBV6-6 and TRBJ2-7; perhaps TRBD1 as D (5 bases). Germline CDR1 and CDR2: MNHNY and SVGAGI (reference sequence). Trimming shortened V by 2 bases and J by 3 bases, and 14 bases separated the two germline ends. CDR3 length: 15 residues.

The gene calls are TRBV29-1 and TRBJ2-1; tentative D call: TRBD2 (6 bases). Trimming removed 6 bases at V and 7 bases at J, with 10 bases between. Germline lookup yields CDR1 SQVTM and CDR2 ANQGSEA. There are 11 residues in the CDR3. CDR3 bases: TGCAGCGTCCCACGGGGGAATGAGCAGTTCTTC. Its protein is CSVPRGNEQFF.

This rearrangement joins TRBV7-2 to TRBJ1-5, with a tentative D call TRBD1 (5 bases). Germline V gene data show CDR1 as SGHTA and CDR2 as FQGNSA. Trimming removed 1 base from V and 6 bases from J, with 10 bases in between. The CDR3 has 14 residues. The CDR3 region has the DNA TGTGCCAGCAGCTTAGGACGGGGGACTCAGCCCCAGCATTTT. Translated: CASSLGRGTQPQHF.

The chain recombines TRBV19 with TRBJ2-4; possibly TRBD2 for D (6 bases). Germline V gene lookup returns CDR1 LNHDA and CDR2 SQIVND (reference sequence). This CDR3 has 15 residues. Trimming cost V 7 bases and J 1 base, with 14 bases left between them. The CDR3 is CASMPGVEAKNIQYF. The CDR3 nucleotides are TGTGCCAGTATGCCGGGAGTTGAGGCCAAAAACATTCAGTACTTC.

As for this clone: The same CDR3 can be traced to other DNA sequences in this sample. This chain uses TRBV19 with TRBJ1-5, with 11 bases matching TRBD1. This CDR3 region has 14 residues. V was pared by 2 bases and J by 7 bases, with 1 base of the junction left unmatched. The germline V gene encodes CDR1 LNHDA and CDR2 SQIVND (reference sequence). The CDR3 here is CASSIRDRGQPQHF. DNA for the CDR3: TGTGCCAGTAGTATACGGGACAGGGGGCAGCCCCAGCATTTT.

The CDR3 is CASLAGGPYNEQFF. DNA of the CDR3: TGTGCCAGCCTAGCGGGAGGCCCCTACAATGAGCAGTTCTTC. The chain carries TRBV7-9 and TRBJ2-1; 11 bases align to TRBD2. The CDR3 runs to 14 residues. Germline values: CDR1 SEHNR, CDR2 FQNEAQ (reference sequence). The ends lost 8 bases at V and 2 bases at J; junction bases unmatched: 2.

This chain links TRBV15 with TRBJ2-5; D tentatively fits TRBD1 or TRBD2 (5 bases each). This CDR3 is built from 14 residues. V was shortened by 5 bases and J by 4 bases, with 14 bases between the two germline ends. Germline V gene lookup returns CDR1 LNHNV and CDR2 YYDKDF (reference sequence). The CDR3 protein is CATSPGSWTETQYF. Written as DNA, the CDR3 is TGTGCCACCAGCCCAGGGAGCTGGACAGAGACCCAGTACTTC.

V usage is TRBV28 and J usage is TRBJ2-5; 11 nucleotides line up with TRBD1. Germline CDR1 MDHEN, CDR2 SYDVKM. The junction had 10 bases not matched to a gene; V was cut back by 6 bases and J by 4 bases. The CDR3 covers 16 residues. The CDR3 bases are TGTGCCAGCAGCCTGAGGGACAGGGGGTTTTCAGAGACCCAGTACTTC. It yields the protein CASSLRDRGFSETQYF.

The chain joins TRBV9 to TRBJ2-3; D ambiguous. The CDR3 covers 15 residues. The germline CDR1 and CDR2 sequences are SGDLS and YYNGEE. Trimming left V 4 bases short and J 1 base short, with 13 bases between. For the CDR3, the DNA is TGTGCCAGCAGCCCTTTCGGTCGAGGCACAGATACGCAGTATTTT. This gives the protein CASSPFGRGTDTQYF.

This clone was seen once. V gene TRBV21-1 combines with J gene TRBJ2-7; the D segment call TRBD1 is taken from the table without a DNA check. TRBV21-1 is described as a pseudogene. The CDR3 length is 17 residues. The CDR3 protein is CASSKSSPGTASYEQYF. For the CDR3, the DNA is TGTGCCAGCAGCAAAAGCTCCCCCGGGACAGCTTCCTACGAGCAGTACTTC.

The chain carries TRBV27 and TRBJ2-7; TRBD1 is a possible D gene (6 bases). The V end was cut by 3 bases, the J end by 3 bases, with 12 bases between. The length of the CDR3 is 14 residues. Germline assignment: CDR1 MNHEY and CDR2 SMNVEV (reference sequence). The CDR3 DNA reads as TGTGCCAGCAGTTTCATTACAGGGCACTACGAGCAGTACTTC. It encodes CASSFITGHYEQYF.